These 24 T cell receptor beta chains share one sample of origin, sequenced in a study of regulatory T cells in long-lasting Graves disease. Time point given: persistent/refractory GD, antithyroid drugs over 5 years with positive TRAb. RNA isolated from PBMCs was used to make the TCR library. For TCR beta, libraries came from iRepertoire HTBI primers and Arm-PCR of CDR3 regions. TCRdb independently ran MiXCR on the multiplex PCR reads; one entry per CDR3 protein. The data contain 500,000 to 800,000 distinct CDR3 sequences, about 30% of them seen just once; the ten biggest clones take up around 42%. The specimen comprised peripheral blood mononuclear cells (PBMCs), sampled when the disease was refractory, from a patient treated with antithyroid drugs. The receptors stem from a female donor with Graves disease.

The chain carries TRBV10-1 and TRBJ2-7; D is ambiguous. V lost 0 bases and J 5 bases, leaving 8 bases between the germline ends. CDR3 size: 13 residues. Germline lookup yields CDR1 WNHNN and CDR2 SYGVQD (reference sequence). The CDR3 DNA reads as TGCGCCAGCAGTGAGTCAGAGGTCCACGAGCAGTACTTC. Its translation is CASSESEVHEQYF.

The chain is built from TRBV7-2 and TRBJ1-5, with D tentatively TRBD1 (5 bases). Germline CDR1 and CDR2: SGHTA and FQGNSA. V lost 5 bases, J lost 3 bases, and 11 bases lay in between. This CDR3 has 14 amino acids. CDR3 sequence reads: CASSSRQLNQPQHF. CDR3 DNA sequence: TGTGCCAGCAGCAGTCGACAGCTCAATCAGCCCCAGCATTTT.

The chain carries TRBV4-1 and TRBJ1-6; tentative D call: TRBD1 (6 bases). The CDR3 contains 16 residues. Germline CDR1 reads MGHRA; CDR2 reads YSYEKL. V lost 0 bases and J 6 bases, leaving 12 bases between the germline ends. CDR3 sequence (DNA): TGCGCCAGCAGCCAAGAATGGACAGCTCTTAATTCACCCCTCCACTTT. Its protein is CASSQEWTALNSPLHF.

This clonotype came up a few times. The chain is built from TRBV29-1 and TRBJ1-1; TRBD1 might be the D (6 bases). Germline loops: CDR1 SQVTM, CDR2 ANQGSEA. The V end was cut by 8 bases, the J end by 1 base, with 23 bases between. The CDR3 sequence is 16 residues long. CDR3 in DNA: TGCAGCCCCTTTGACGTTCAGGGGAGGCCGAACACTGAAGCTTTCTTT. Residues: CSPFDVQGRPNTEAFF. The whole variable domain, remainder taken from reference TRBV29-1 and TRBJ1-1, is SAVISQKPSRDICQRGTSLTIQCQVDSQVTMMFWYRQQPGQSLTLIATANQGSEATYESGFVIDKFPISRPNLTFSTLTVSNMSPEDSSIYLCSPFDVQGRPNTEAFFGQGTRLTVV.

In regard to this clonotype: This may be a read error, as it is one base from a much larger clone. The chain joins TRBV12-3 or TRBV12-4 to TRBJ1-6; no clear D gene. This CDR3 has 13 residues. V was clipped by 3 bases and J by 11 bases, with 11 bases between them. CDR3 protein: CASSLIEYPPLHF. DNA of the CDR3: TGTGCCAGCAGTTTGATAGAGTATCCACCCCTCCACTTT.

With respect to this clonotype: One junction end does not reproduce the germline sequence, and a read error may be involved. The CDR3 reads CASSLDGGPRDF. Written as DNA, the CDR3 is TGTGCCAGCAGCTTGGACGGGGGGCCCAGGGATTTT. The chain combines TRBV7-2 with TRBJ1-5; D is possibly TRBD1 (6 bases). The CDR3 runs to 12 residues. Germline loops: CDR1 SGHTA, CDR2 FQGNSA.

The genes are TRBV14 and TRBJ2-2; 7 nucleotides match TRBD1. V shed 0 bases and J 6 bases; nucleotides not matched to a gene: 4. The germline CDR1 and CDR2 sequences are SGHDN and FVKESK. This CDR3 spans 15 amino acids. The CDR3 nucleotides are TGTGCCAGCAGCCAAGATACTACAGGGGCCGGGGAGCTGTTTTTT. Protein: CASSQDTTGAGELFF.

This sequence joins TRBV5-1 and TRBJ2-7, with TRBD2 as a possible D gene (7 bases). V was pared by 0 bases and J by 4 bases, with 14 bases between. CDR3 length equals 15 residues. Germline V gene data show CDR1 as SGHRS and CDR2 as YFSETQ. CDR3 sequence: CASSLVSGTQYEQYF. The CDR3 region has the DNA TGCGCCAGCAGCTTGGTAAGCGGGACACAGTACGAGCAGTACTTC.

This clonotype has a count of ten or more. The V call is TRBV11-2, the J call TRBJ1-1; the D is unclear. The germline CDR1 and CDR2 sequences are SGHAT and FQNNGV. Between the trimmed V and J ends, which lost 1 base and 10 bases, there was a span of 16 bases. The CDR3 has 14 amino acids. Written as DNA, the CDR3 is TGTGCCAGCAGCTTAGGAGGAGACTCTATCGGAGCTTTCTTT. Its protein product is CASSLGGDSIGAFF.

In this sample, this clonotype turned up a few times. J is TRBJ1-3 and V is TRBV18; the D is unclear. This CDR3 has 13 residues. Germline V gene sequence: CDR1 KGHSH, CDR2 LQKENI. The V and J ends lost 6 bases and 5 bases respectively, with 11 bases between them. This CDR3 reads CASSLNSRNTIYF. The CDR3 DNA is TGTGCCAGCTCCCTCAATTCTCGAAACACCATATATTTT.

This clonotype was seen a few times. The chain uses TRBV12-3 or TRBV12-4 and TRBJ2-5; D tentatively reads TRBD1 or TRBD2 (6 bases each). The CDR3 consists of 15 residues. The ends were cut back, 3 bases at V and 2 bases at J, with 13 bases in the middle. The CDR3 is CASSFLGGRQETQYF. The DNA for the CDR3 is TGTGCCAGCAGTTTTCTGGGGGGCCGGCAAGAGACCCAGTACTTC.

V usage is TRBV3-1 and J usage is TRBJ2-7; TRBD1 matches at 8 bases. After removal of 3 bases from V and 3 bases from J, the junction contained 7 bases not matched to a gene. CDR1 LGHDT and CDR2 YNNKEL come from the germline V gene (reference sequence). The CDR3 contains 15 residues. In DNA form, the CDR3 reads TGTGCCAGCAGCCACAGACAGGGGATTCGCTACGAGCAGTACTTC. Amino acids: CASSHRQGIRYEQYF.

The rearrangement joins TRBV5-1 to TRBJ2-7, with 8 bases matching TRBD1. J lost 5 bases, V lost 4 bases, and 11 bases had no gene match. Germline CDR1 reads SGHRS; CDR2 reads YFSETQ. This CDR3 spans 15 amino acids. For the CDR3, the DNA is TGCGCCAGCAGCGTGTGCAGGGGGCGCGTCAACGAGCAGTACTTC. The encoded protein is CASSVCRGRVNEQYF.

The chain employs TRBV6-2 or TRBV6-3 and TRBJ2-1, with D uncertain. CDR1 and CDR2 (germline): MNHEY, SVGEGT. The CDR3 totals 10 residues. V was shortened by 8 bases and J by 7 bases, with 6 bases between the two germline ends. The CDR3 reads CASGFNEQFF. In nucleotides, the CDR3 is TGTGCCAGCGGATTTAATGAGCAGTTCTTC.

The chain is built from TRBV3-1 and TRBJ1-2, with D possibly being TRBD1 (5 bases). The CDR3 contains 13 residues. Germline-derived CDR1 and CDR2 are LGHDT and YNNKEL (reference sequence). V was clipped by 7 bases and J by 7 bases, with 16 bases between them. This CDR3 is CASTNRGFGGYTF. The DNA of the CDR3 is TGTGCCAGCACCAACCGGGGCTTCGGTGGCTACACCTTC.

This clonotype was counted many times. The rearrangement joins TRBV12-3 or TRBV12-4 to TRBJ2-7; 10 nucleotides match TRBD1. The CDR3 is made up of 15 amino acids. J gave up 4 bases and V 6 bases, and 9 bases lay outside the gene matches. CDR3 sequence (DNA): TGTGCCAGCAGGGCCCGGGGGACAGGGGATTACGAGCAGTACTTC. It is translated as CASRARGTGDYEQYF.

V and J are TRBV7-9 and TRBJ1-2, with D unresolved. This CDR3 has 13 residues. V dropped 1 base and J dropped 8 bases, with 11 bases sitting between them. Looked up from germline, CDR1 is SEHNR and CDR2 is FQNEAQ (reference sequence). Here the CDR3 reads CASSLELTHGYTF. CDR3 DNA: TGTGCCAGCAGCTTAGAGTTAACCCACGGCTACACCTTC.

This chain connects TRBV12-3 or TRBV12-4 to TRBJ1-4, with unresolved D. The V end lost 4 bases, the J end lost 7 bases, and 10 bases lay between the germline ends. CDR3 length equals 13 residues. The CDR3 DNA reads as TGTGCCAGCAGTTCGGGCCTCCCTGAAAAACTGTTTTTT. Its translation: CASSSGLPEKLFF.

The rearrangement uses TRBV6-9 and TRBJ1-2; tentative D call: TRBD1 (5 bases). Trimming cost V 3 bases and J 0 bases, with 11 bases left between them. The CDR3 is 15 residues long. CDR1 and CDR2 (germline): MNHGY, SVAAGI. CDR3 DNA: TGTGCCAGCAGTTACTTCGGGGCTCCTAACTATGGCTACACCTTC. Its translation is CASSYFGAPNYGYTF.

A remark on this clonotype: This is likely a read error, given that the CDR3 carries no conserved phenylalanine or tryptophan at its end. The genes are TRBV6-6 and TRBJ2-6; tentative D call: TRBD2 (5 bases). Deletions cut 0 bases from V and 0 bases from J, with 15 bases between. The CDR3 consists of 19 residues. The germline CDR1 and CDR2 sequences are MNHNY and SVGAGI (reference sequence). The CDR3 sequence is CASSYSIWTPGSGANVLTL. For the CDR3, the DNA is TGTGCCAGCAGTTACTCGATTTGGACTCCTGGCTCTGGGGCCAACGTCCTGACTCTC.

In this sample, this clonotype turned up many times. The chain links TRBV27 to TRBJ1-1, with TRBD1 matching over 9 bases. Unmatched junction bases numbered 12, after V lost 6 bases and J lost 10 bases. The CDR3 sequence is 14 residues long. Germline V gives CDR1 MNHEY, CDR2 SMNVEV (reference sequence). This CDR3 reads CASRPGTGMVGAFF. CDR3 bases: TGTGCCAGCAGACCCGGGACAGGGATGGTGGGAGCTTTCTTT.

Of note for this clonotype: The germline gene is not matched at one end of the junction; a read error may be the cause. The CDR3 DNA sequence: TGCGCCAGCAGCCAAGAAGCCCAGCGAGTCTTCTCCTACGAGCAGTACTTC. Residues: CASSQEAQRVFSYEQYF. This chain uses TRBV11-1 with TRBJ2-7; D gene ambiguous. Per germline, CDR1 SGHAT and CDR2 FQDESV (reference sequence). The CDR3 consists of 17 residues. Variable domain in full (rest from reference TRBV11-1 and TRBJ2-7): EAEVAQSPRYKITEKSQAVAFWCDPISGHATLYWYRQILGQGPELLVQFQDESVVDDSQLPKDRFSAERLKGVDSTLKIQPAELGDSAMYLCASSQEAQRVFSYEQYFGPGTRLTVT.

The chain carries TRBV18 and TRBJ1-1, with D tentatively TRBD1 (6 bases). Germline CDR1 KGHSH, CDR2 LQKENI. V was cut by 0 bases and J by 0 bases, with 8 bases left in between. The CDR3 covers 15 residues. The CDR3 nucleotides read TGTGCCAGCTCACCACCACAGGGATTGAACACTGAAGCTTTCTTT. It yields the protein CASSPPQGLNTEAFF.

This clonotype was detected a few times. The chain couples TRBV5-6 to TRBJ2-7; the match to TRBD1 covers 7 bases. After removal of 5 bases from V and 0 bases from J, the junction contained 8 bases not matched to a gene. The CDR3 has 15 residues. The germline CDR1 and CDR2 sequences are SGHDT and YYEEEE. Written as DNA, the CDR3 is TGTGCCAGCAGACCGACAGGGTATAGCTCCTACGAGCAGTACTTC. Its translation: CASRPTGYSSYEQYF. Full variable domain (rest looked up from reference TRBV5-6 and TRBJ2-7): DAGVTQSPTHLIKTRGQQVTLRCSPKSGHDTVSWYQQALGQGPQFIFQYYEEEERQRGNFPDRFSGHQFPNYSSELNVNALLLGDSALYLCASRPTGYSSYEQYFGPGTRLTVT.